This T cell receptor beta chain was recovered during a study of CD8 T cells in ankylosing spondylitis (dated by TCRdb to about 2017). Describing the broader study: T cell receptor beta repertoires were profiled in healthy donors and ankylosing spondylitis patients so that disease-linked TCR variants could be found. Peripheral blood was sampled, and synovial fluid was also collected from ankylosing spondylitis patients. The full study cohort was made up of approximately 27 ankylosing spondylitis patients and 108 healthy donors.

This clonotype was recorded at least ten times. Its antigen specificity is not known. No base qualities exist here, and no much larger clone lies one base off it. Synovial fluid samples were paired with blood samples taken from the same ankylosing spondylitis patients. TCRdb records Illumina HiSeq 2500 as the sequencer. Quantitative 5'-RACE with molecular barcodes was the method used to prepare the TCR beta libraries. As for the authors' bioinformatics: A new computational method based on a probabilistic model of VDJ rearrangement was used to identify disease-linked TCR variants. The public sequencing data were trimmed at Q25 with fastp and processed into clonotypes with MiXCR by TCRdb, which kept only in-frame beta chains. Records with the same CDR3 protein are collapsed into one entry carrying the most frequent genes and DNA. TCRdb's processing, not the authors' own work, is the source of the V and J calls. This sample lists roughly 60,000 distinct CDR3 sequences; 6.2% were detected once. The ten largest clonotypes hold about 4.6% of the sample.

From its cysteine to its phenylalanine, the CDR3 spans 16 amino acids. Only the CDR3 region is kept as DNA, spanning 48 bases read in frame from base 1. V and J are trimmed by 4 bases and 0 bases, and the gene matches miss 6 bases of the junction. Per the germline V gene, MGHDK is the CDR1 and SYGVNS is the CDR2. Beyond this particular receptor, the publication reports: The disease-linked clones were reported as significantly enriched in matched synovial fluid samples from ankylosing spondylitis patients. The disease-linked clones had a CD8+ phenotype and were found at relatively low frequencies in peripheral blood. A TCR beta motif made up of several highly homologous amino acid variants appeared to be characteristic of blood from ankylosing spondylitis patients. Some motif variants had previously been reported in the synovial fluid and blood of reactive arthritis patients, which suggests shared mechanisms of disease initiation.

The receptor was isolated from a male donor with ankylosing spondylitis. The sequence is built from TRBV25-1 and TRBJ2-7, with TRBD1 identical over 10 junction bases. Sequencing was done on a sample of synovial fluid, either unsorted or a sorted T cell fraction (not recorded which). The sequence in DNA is TGTGCCAGCAGTGCTGCCGGGACAGGGGTCTCCTACGAGCAGTACTTC. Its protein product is CASSAAGTGVSYEQYF.